The clone carrying this T cell receptor (beta chain) was seen more than once but under ten times. Its antigen is unidentified. This entry is derived from a study of beta chain features in type 1 diabetes. The V gene lost 4 bases and the J gene lost 4 bases, with 17 bases spanning the gap. The V gene's germline CDR1 is SGHRS and CDR2 YFSETQ. The CDR3 is made up of 15 amino acids. Reverse transcription of all isolated RNA meant that expressed TCRB transcripts were sequenced. Sequencing was performed with immunoSEQ multiplex PCR; in TCRdb, only in-frame clones are kept and a portion is missing. Among about 620,000 clones, roughly 15% were seen once, and the ten largest hold approximately 0.087%. Study results and limitations: TCRB CDR3s were moderately but significantly shorter in Type 1 diabetes patients in all four CD4+ subsets. High-TCR-expressing cells could be over-represented by cDNA sequencing.

Sequenced: naive CD4+ T cells from blood. The rearrangement links TRBV5-1 to TRBJ1-1; tentative D call: TRBD1 (6 bases). This TCR was recovered from a man aged 18 to 30 in good health. This CDR3 is CASSPDSQWGTEAFF. Here the CDR3 DNA reads TGCGCCAGCAGCCCGGACAGCCAATGGGGCACTGAAGCTTTCTTT.